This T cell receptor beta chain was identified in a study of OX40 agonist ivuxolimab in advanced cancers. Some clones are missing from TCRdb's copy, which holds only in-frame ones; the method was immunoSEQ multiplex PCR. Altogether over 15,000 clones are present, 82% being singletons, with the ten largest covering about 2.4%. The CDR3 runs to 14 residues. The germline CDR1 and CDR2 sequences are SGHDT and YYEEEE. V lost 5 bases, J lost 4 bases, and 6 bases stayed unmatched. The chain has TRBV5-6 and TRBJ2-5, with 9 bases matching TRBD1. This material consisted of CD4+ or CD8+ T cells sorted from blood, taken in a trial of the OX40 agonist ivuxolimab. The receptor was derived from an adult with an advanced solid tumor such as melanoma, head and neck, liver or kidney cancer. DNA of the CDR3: TGTGCCAGCAGGCAGACAGGGGGAGGAGAGACCCAGTACTTC. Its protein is CASRQTGGGETQYF.